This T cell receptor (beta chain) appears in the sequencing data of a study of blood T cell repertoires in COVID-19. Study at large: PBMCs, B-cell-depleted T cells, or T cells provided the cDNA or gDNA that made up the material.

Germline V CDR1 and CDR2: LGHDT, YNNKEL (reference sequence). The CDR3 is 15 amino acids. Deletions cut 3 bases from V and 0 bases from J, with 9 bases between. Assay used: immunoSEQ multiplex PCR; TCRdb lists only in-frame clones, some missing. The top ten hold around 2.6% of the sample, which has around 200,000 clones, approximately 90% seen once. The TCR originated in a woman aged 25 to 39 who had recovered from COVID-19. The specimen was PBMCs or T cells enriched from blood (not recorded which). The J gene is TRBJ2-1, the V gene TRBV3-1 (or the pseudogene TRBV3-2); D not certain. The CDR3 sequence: CASSHPYSSYNEQFF. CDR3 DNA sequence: TGTGCCAGCAGCCATCCTTATAGCTCCTACAATGAGCAGTTCTTC.